This TCR beta chain was identified during a study of Tregs in tolerant kidney transplant recipients. The CDR3 is 13 residues long. Germline V gene sequence: CDR1 SGDLS, CDR2 YYNGEE. Deletions cut 1 base from V and 2 bases from J, with 5 bases between. Clones were read by immunoSEQ multiplex PCR, and TCRdb kept only the in-frame ones, dropping some. The profile shows tens of thousands of clones, roughly 98% of them singletons. The sequence was obtained from a human donor who received a combined kidney and bone marrow transplant. The V gene is TRBV9, the J gene TRBJ2-3; no clear D gene. Sequenced material: CD4+ T cells from blood, taken before the transplant. The CDR3 loop reads CASSVSYTDTQYF. DNA of the CDR3: TGTGCCAGCAGCGTATCCTACACAGATACGCAGTATTTT. Based on the CDR3 plus reference TRBV9 and TRBJ2-3, the full variable domain is DSGVTQTPKHLITATGQRVTLRCSPRSGDLSVYWYQQSLDQGLQFLIQYYNGEERAKGNILERFSAQQFPDLHSELNLSSLELGDSALYFCASSVSYTDTQYFGPGTRLTVL.